These 32 T cell receptor beta chains share one sample of origin, sequenced in a study of T cells in Graves' hyperthyroidism and ophthalmopathy. RNA transcripts gave rise to amplified TCR beta CDR3 regions. Carried out on the TCR CDR3, a first-round RT-PCR used the HTBI primer set. TCRdb ran MiXCR on the multiplex PCR reads and lists one entry per CDR3 protein. The profile shows some 560,000 distinct CDR3 sequences, 13% to 15% of them singletons. Sequenced input: blood. The receptors come from a woman aged 40 to 50 with Graves' hyperthyroidism.

V usage is TRBV25-1 and J usage is TRBJ1-4, with D hard to call. Germline CDR1 reads MGHDK; CDR2 reads SYGVNS. The CDR3 covers 20 residues. Trimming took 2 bases from V and 0 from J, leaving 22 bases between them. Written as DNA, the CDR3 is TGTGCCAGCAGTGAAGGGGTTGGATCCAACCGATGGGCAACTAATGAAAAACTGTTTTTT. It encodes CASSEGVGSNRWATNEKLFF.

The chain combines TRBV24-1 with TRBJ2-1, with TRBD1 matching 9 bases. The junction had 1 base not matched to a gene; V was cut back by 2 bases and J by 0 bases. Looked up from germline, CDR1 is KGHDR and CDR2 is SFDVKD. The CDR3 contains 16 residues. CDR3 residues: CATSDSTGGSYNEQFF. The CDR3 region has the DNA TGTGCCACCAGTGATTCGACAGGGGGCTCCTACAATGAGCAGTTCTTC.

In its sample, this clonotype was seen many times. The chain uses TRBV7-3 and TRBJ2-3, with a possible D match to TRBD2 (6 bases). Germline lookup yields CDR1 SGHTA and CDR2 FQGTGA. This CDR3 has 15 amino acids. V dropped 0 bases and J dropped 3 bases, with 10 bases sitting between them. This chain's CDR3 is CASSLTGLATDTQYF. Here the CDR3 DNA reads TGTGCCAGCAGCTTAACGGGGCTAGCGACAGATACGCAGTATTTT.

This clonotype showed up just a few times. The J gene is TRBJ2-3, the V gene TRBV24-1; 10 bases agree with TRBD2. CDR1 is KGHDR and CDR2 is SFDVKD in the germline V gene. This CDR3 has 17 residues. V lost 1 base and J lost 1; bases outside the gene matches: 4. As DNA, the CDR3 is TGTGCCACCAGTGATTTAAGTCTAGCGGGAGGCACAGATACGCAGTATTTT. This translates into CATSDLSLAGGTDTQYF.

The gene calls are TRBV12-3 or TRBV12-4 and TRBJ2-5; D not resolved. V was pared by 6 bases and J by 1 base, with 15 bases between. The CDR3 is 15 residues long. CDR3 region: CASSQGPPGQETQYF. In DNA form, the CDR3 reads TGTGCCAGCAGCCAAGGACCTCCCGGCCAAGAGACCCAGTACTTC.

This clonotype was counted many times. The V gene is TRBV2, the J gene TRBJ2-1; D might be TRBD1 or TRBD2, each matching 5 bases. The CDR3 has 13 amino acids. V was trimmed by 6 bases and J by 8 bases, leaving 14 bases between them. Germline CDR1 is SNHLY and CDR2 is FYNNEI. In DNA form, the CDR3 reads TGTGCCAGCAGGACCGGGACCCACGATGAGCAGTTCTTC. Its protein product is CASRTGTHDEQFF.

The chain recombines TRBV5-1 with TRBJ2-3, with 15 bases fitting TRBD2. The CDR3 loop spans 17 amino acids. V lost 4 bases, J lost 2 bases, and 5 bases stayed unmatched. Germline loops: CDR1 SGHRS, CDR2 YFSETQ. For the CDR3, the DNA is TGCGCCAGCAGCCGGGGACTAGCGGGAGGAACCACAGATACGCAGTATTTT. Translation: CASSRGLAGGTTDTQYF.

This clonotype showed up many times. A much larger clone lies one base from this, so it may be a read error. The V call is TRBV28, the J call TRBJ1-5; D gene ambiguous. Germline values: CDR1 MDHEN, CDR2 SYDVKM. Between the trimmed V and J ends, which lost 3 bases and 3 bases, there was a span of 0 bases. This CDR3 contains 11 residues. The CDR3 region is CASSFNQPQHF. In DNA form, the CDR3 reads TGTGCCAGCAGTTTCAATCAGCCCCAGCATTTT.

This clonotype was counted a few times. The chain links TRBV28 to TRBJ1-2; D perhaps matches TRBD1 (5 bases). Germline assignment: CDR1 MDHEN and CDR2 SYDVKM. V gave up 6 bases and J gave up 5 bases, with 13 bases separating them. CDR3 length equals 13 residues. The CDR3 coding sequence is TGTGCCAGCAGACTTGGTGGGGGGTATGGCTACACCTTC. As protein: CASRLGGGYGYTF.

This clonotype has just a few counts. The missing conserved phenylalanine or tryptophan at the end of this CDR3 makes a read error likely. This chain joins TRBV11-2 and TRBJ1-1; no clear D gene. This CDR3 comprises 13 residues. V was clipped by 5 bases and J by 1 base, with 8 bases between them. CDR1 is SGHAT, CDR2 FQNNGV, per germline. The DNA for the CDR3 is TGTGCCAGCAGCACACAGAAGAACACTGAAGCTTTCTCT. It translates to CASSTQKNTEAFS.

In its sample, this clonotype was seen many times. This chain links TRBV6-5 with TRBJ1-2; D is unresolved. The CDR3 is 14 residues long. V was cut by 2 bases and J by 0 bases, with 7 bases left in between. Germline values: CDR1 MNHEY, CDR2 SVGAGI. The CDR3 coding sequence is TGTGCCAGCAGTTACAGGGCCTCTAACTATGGCTACACCTTC. Protein: CASSYRASNYGYTF.

Only a few counts were recorded for this clonotype. With a much larger clone just one base away, this may be a read error. V gene TRBV6-2 or TRBV6-3 combines with J gene TRBJ2-7; maybe TRBD2 (7 bases). CDR3 length equals 12 residues. The V gene lost 9 bases and the J gene lost 5 bases, with 14 bases spanning the gap. Germline V lookup: CDR1 MNHEY, CDR2 SVGEGT. The CDR3 loop reads CASGGGGHEQYF. The CDR3 nucleotides are TGTGCCAGTGGGGGGGGGGGCCACGAGCAGTACTTC.

This clonotype was observed a few times. The CDR3 nucleotides are TGTGCCACCAGCAGAGTTCCGCGGAGTTCCCTTGCAGATACGCAGTATTTT. Encoded protein: CATSRVPRSSLADTQYF. V and J are TRBV15 and TRBJ2-3; D unclear. Trimming took 1 base from V and 4 from J, leaving 18 bases between them. The germline CDR1 and CDR2 sequences are LNHNV and YYDKDF (reference sequence). The CDR3 runs to 17 residues.

This clonotype occurred a few times. The gene calls are TRBV29-1 and TRBJ1-1, with D unclear. CDR1 and CDR2 from the germline V gene are SQVTM and ANQGSEA. With 8 bases removed from V and 5 bases from J, the gap between germline ends came to 15 bases. The CDR3 loop spans 12 amino acids. The DNA for the CDR3 is TGCAGCACCTCCGTGGGATCGACTGAAGCTTTCTTT. As protein: CSTSVGSTEAFF.

This clonotype showed up just a few times. This chain joins TRBV19 and TRBJ2-1, with TRBD2 identical over 12 bases. The germline V gene encodes CDR1 LNHDA and CDR2 SQIVND (reference sequence). The CDR3 loop spans 15 amino acids. J lost 7 bases, V lost 3 bases, and 4 bases had no gene match. The CDR3 DNA follows: TGTGCCAGTAGTATTGGACTAGCGGGACTAAATGAGCAGTTCTTC. Protein: CASSIGLAGLNEQFF.

This clonotype has a handful of counts. This chain joins TRBV27 and TRBJ1-5; D is unresolved. The CDR3 totals 15 residues. The V end was cut by 6 bases, the J end by 5 bases, with 17 bases between. CDR1 and CDR2 from the germline V gene are MNHEY and SMNVEV (reference sequence). The CDR3: CASRLGRVIDQPQHF. The CDR3 DNA sequence: TGTGCCAGCAGGCTGGGTAGAGTAATTGATCAGCCCCAGCATTTT.

This clonotype was seen a handful of times. The genes are TRBV5-1 and TRBJ1-6; D perhaps matches TRBD1 (6 bases). Per germline, CDR1 SGHRS and CDR2 YFSETQ. Trimming shortened V by 1 base and J by 10 bases, and 12 bases separated the two germline ends. The CDR3 runs to 14 residues. CDR3 protein: CASSLSGVGSPLHF. The CDR3 coding sequence is TGCGCCAGCAGCTTGTCAGGGGTGGGATCACCCCTCCACTTT.

This clonotype was counted a single time. The V and J genes are TRBV6-2 or TRBV6-3 and TRBJ1-1; D is unclear. The V end lost 1 base, the J end lost 4 bases, and 7 bases lay between the germline ends. Germline assignment: CDR1 MNHEY and CDR2 SVGEGT. This CDR3 is 13 amino acids long. As DNA, the CDR3 is TGTGCCAGCAGTTACTGGGGAGGCACTGAAGCTTTCTTT. This codes for CASSYWGGTEAFF.

This clonotype was seen ten or more times. The chain carries TRBV3-1 and TRBJ1-1; D is unresolved. This CDR3 is built from 13 residues. Germline loops: CDR1 LGHDT, CDR2 YNNKEL (reference sequence). V lost 6 bases and J 1 base, leaving 9 bases between the germline ends. The CDR3 coding sequence is TGTGCCAGCAGTCCCGACGGGAACACTGAAGCTTTCTTT. Protein sequence: CASSPDGNTEAFF.

In this sample, this clonotype turned up many times. This chain uses TRBV28 with TRBJ2-3, with no clear D. The CDR3 totals 17 residues. Trimming left V 1 base short and J 5 bases short, with 19 bases between. In germline, CDR1 is MDHEN, CDR2 SYDVKM. The CDR3: CASSLSTPPRKRDTQYF. CDR3 DNA: TGTGCCAGCAGTTTATCGACTCCGCCACGTAAGAGAGATACGCAGTATTTT.

V and J are TRBV27 and TRBJ1-2; 8 nucleotides align to TRBD1. V was pared by 5 bases and J by 3 bases, with 11 bases of the junction left unmatched. This CDR3 comprises 16 residues. Germline loops: CDR1 MNHEY, CDR2 SMNVEV (reference sequence). CDR3: CASSLGTGTGDYGYTF. The CDR3 DNA is TGTGCCAGCAGTCTAGGGACCGGGACAGGAGACTATGGCTACACCTTC.

This chain links TRBV10-3 with TRBJ2-7; TRBD1 might be the D (7 bases). V was clipped by 2 bases and J by 3 bases, with 11 bases between them. Germline CDR1 reads ENHRY; CDR2 reads SYGVKD. CDR3 length: 14 residues. CDR3 residues: CAISEQGGIYEQYF. The CDR3 DNA sequence: TGTGCCATCAGTGAGCAGGGGGGAATCTACGAGCAGTACTTC.

The chain has TRBV18 and TRBJ1-3; D might be TRBD1 (5 bases). V lost 8 bases and J 7 bases, leaving 15 bases between the germline ends. Germline V gene data show CDR1 as KGHSH and CDR2 as LQKENI. This CDR3 has 13 residues. CDR3 DNA: TGTGCCAGCCTACAGGCGAGAAGTAACACCATATATTTT. The encoded protein is CASLQARSNTIYF.

This clonotype was found many times. The chain joins TRBV20-1 to TRBJ1-2; TRBD1 is a possible D gene (5 bases). There are 16 residues in the CDR3. Per germline, CDR1 DFQATT and CDR2 SNEGSKA (reference sequence). The germline V and J ends were trimmed by 6 bases and 0 bases, with 20 bases remaining between them. CDR3 sequence (DNA): TGCAGTGCGGGGGGAGAAGACAGCAAGTCTAACTATGGCTACACCTTC. Translating gives CSAGGEDSKSNYGYTF.

This clonotype was observed a handful of times. The V and J genes are TRBV4-2 and TRBJ1-1, with D tentatively TRBD1 (6 bases). V was shortened by 0 bases and J by 11 bases, with 13 bases between the two germline ends. Germline V gives CDR1 LGHNA, CDR2 YNFKEQ. The CDR3 runs 13 residues. The CDR3 reads CASSQDLAGAAFF. CDR3 nucleotides: TGTGCCAGCAGCCAAGATCTGGCAGGGGCGGCTTTCTTT.

This clonotype appeared many times. V gene TRBV28 combines with J gene TRBJ1-1, with 7 bases fitting TRBD1. The CDR3 is 15 amino acids. The germline CDR1 and CDR2 sequences are MDHEN and SYDVKM. J gave up 4 bases and V 6 bases, and 11 bases lay outside the gene matches. The CDR3 region has the DNA TGTGCCAGCAGCGAACCAAGACCAGGGGGCACTGAAGCTTTCTTT. Protein product: CASSEPRPGGTEAFF.

This clonotype was observed at least ten times. The chain recombines TRBV29-1 with TRBJ1-1, with D perhaps TRBD1 (6 bases). CDR1 SQVTM and CDR2 ANQGSEA come from the germline V gene. This CDR3 is 13 amino acids long. The V gene lost 0 bases and the J gene lost 7 bases, with 12 bases spanning the gap. CDR3 in DNA: TGCAGCGTTGAAGAGAAGGGGGGCGGTGAAGCTTTCTTT. It specifies CSVEEKGGGEAFF.

This clonotype has more than one count but fewer than ten. A read error is possible here, since a much larger clone lies one base away. The chain uses TRBV6-2 or TRBV6-3 and TRBJ2-2; 9 nucleotides match TRBD2. The CDR3 spans 17 residues. CDR1 MNHEY and CDR2 SVGEGT come from the germline V gene. Written as DNA, the CDR3 is TGTGTCAGCAGTTCGGGACTAGCAATCCCTGACACCGGGGAGCTGTTTTTT. It is translated as CVSSSGLAIPDTGELFF.

A few counts support this clonotype. The V call is TRBV7-2, the J call TRBJ2-1, with 9 nucleotides matching TRBD2. The CDR3 extends over 15 amino acids. J lost 7 bases, V lost 4 bases, and 8 bases had no gene match. Germline CDR1 is SGHTA and CDR2 is FQGNSA. This CDR3 is CASSSGSGSGNEQFF. The CDR3 bases are TGTGCCAGCAGCTCCGGTAGCGGGAGTGGGAATGAGCAGTTCTTC.

V gene TRBV20-1 combines with J gene TRBJ1-2, with D perhaps TRBD1 (6 bases). V lost 0 bases and J 5 bases, leaving 19 bases between the germline ends. This CDR3 is built from 16 residues. Germline V lookup: CDR1 DFQATT, CDR2 SNEGSKA (reference sequence). The CDR3: CSARDKGLGGTYGYTF. The CDR3 coding sequence is TGCAGTGCTAGAGATAAGGGGTTGGGGGGCACATATGGCTACACCTTC.

As concerns this clonotype: This may be a read error, as it is one base from a much larger clone. This chain links TRBV5-1 with TRBJ2-7; 7 bases fit TRBD1. Looked up from germline, CDR1 is SGHRS and CDR2 is YFSETQ. The CDR3 consists of 14 residues. Trimming at V came to 4 bases and at J to 3 bases, leaving 7 bases not matched to a gene. The CDR3 reads CASSPGQIHYEQYF. The CDR3 DNA reads as TGCGCCAGCAGCCCGGGACAGATCCACTACGAGCAGTACTTC.

This clonotype showed up just a few times. CDR3 coding DNA: TGTGCCTGGAGTGTGGTCACAGCAACTAATGAAAAACTGTTTTTT. Residues: CAWSVVTATNEKLFF. The rearrangement uses TRBV30 and TRBJ1-4; no clear D gene. The germline V gene has CDR1 GTSNPN and CDR2 SVGIG (reference sequence). The CDR3 is 15 amino acids. Trimming removed 0 bases at V and 0 bases at J, with 8 bases between.